A selection of T cell receptor beta chains follows, all from one sample in a study of cytomegalovirus exposure and HLA in healthy donors. Sequenced by immunoSEQ multiplex PCR; TCRdb stores in-frame clones only, minus some. This sample carries about 160,000 clones, approximately 84% of them seen once, and the ten largest clones take 2% to 2.5%. The sequencing input was PBMCs. The receptors originated from a man younger than 35 in good health and CMV-seropositive. CDR3s include the opening cysteine and the closing phenylalanine or tryptophan. A D gene is named only where the DNA matches it firmly. The listing skips clone size in some rows; elsewhere it reads once, few, many or a size class.

CDR3 DNA: TGTGCCAGCAGACCCCAGACAGGGGGTTTCGGTGGCTACACCTTC
CDR3 protein: CASRPQTGGFGGYTF
V gene: TRBV6-6
clone size: NA
D gene: TRBD1
J gene: TRBJ1-2

CDR3 DNA: TGTGCCAGCAGCTTAGGCGGCCTCCCAGATACGCAGTATTTT
CDR3 protein: CASSLGGLPDTQYF
V gene: TRBV11-1
clone size: NA
D gene: NA
J gene: TRBJ2-3

CDR3 DNA: TGTGCCACCAGCACCGCAGGAATAGGCACTGAAGCTTTCTTT
CDR3 protein: CATSTAGIGTEAFF
V gene: TRBV15
clone size: NA
D gene: NA
J gene: TRBJ1-1

CDR3 DNA: TGTGCCAGCAGCTTAGCGCTGGTGGCAGGGGGCGACACCGGGGAGCTGTTTTTT
CDR3 protein: CASSLALVAGGDTGELFF
V gene: TRBV7-2
clone size: NA
D gene: TRBD1
J gene: TRBJ2-2

CDR3 DNA: TGTGCCAGCAGCAAAACAGGAAATTCTAACTATGGCTACACCTTC
CDR3 protein: CASSKTGNSNYGYTF
V gene: TRBV7-3
clone size: once
D gene: NA
J gene: TRBJ1-2

CDR3 DNA: TGTGCCAGCAGCGATCCGGGACAGGGTAATGAAAAACTGTTTTTT
CDR3 protein: CASSDPGQGNEKLFF
V gene: TRBV2
clone size: NA
D gene: TRBD1
J gene: TRBJ1-4

CDR3 DNA: TGTGCCAGCAGTGAAGGACAGTGGCCTGAGCAGTTCTTC
CDR3 protein: CASSEGQWPEQFF
V gene: TRBV6-1
clone size: NA
D gene: NA
J gene: TRBJ2-1

CDR3 DNA: TGCGCCAGCAGCCCTGGGACTAGCGGGGGGAGGAGAGATACGCAGTATTTT
CDR3 protein: CASSPGTSGGRRDTQYF
V gene: TRBV4-3
clone size: NA
D gene: TRBD2
J gene: TRBJ2-3

CDR3 DNA: TGTGCCAGTAGTAAAAATGCCGGAGAATATCAGCCCCAGCATTTT
CDR3 protein: CASSKNAGEYQPQHF
V gene: TRBV19
clone size: NA
D gene: NA
J gene: TRBJ1-5

CDR3 DNA: TGTGCCAGCTCACCACCGGCTTCCTACGAGCAGTACTTC
CDR3 protein: CASSPPASYEQYF
V gene: TRBV18
clone size: NA
D gene: NA
J gene: TRBJ2-7

CDR3 DNA: TGTGCCAGCAGCCCCCGGGATACGCAGTATTTT
CDR3 protein: CASSPRDTQYF
V gene: TRBV13
clone size: NA
D gene: NA
J gene: TRBJ2-3

CDR3 DNA: TGTGCCAGCAGTGAGGGGGACAAACTCCTTTCCCAAGAGACCCAGTACTTC
CDR3 protein: CASSEGDKLLSQETQYF
V gene: TRBV6-1
clone size: NA
D gene: NA
J gene: TRBJ2-5

CDR3 DNA: TGTGCCAGCAGCTTAGTCGGGGTTTCCGAGCAGTACTTC
CDR3 protein: CASSLVGVSEQYF
V gene: TRBV7-2
clone size: once
D gene: NA
J gene: TRBJ2-7

CDR3 DNA: TGTGCCAGCAGGAGGACAGGGCGAGACACTGAAGCTTTCTTT
CDR3 protein: CASRRTGRDTEAFF
V gene: TRBV6-5
clone size: NA
D gene: TRBD1
J gene: TRBJ1-1

CDR3 DNA: TGCGCCAGCAGCTTGGGAGGGCTAAACACTGAAGCTTTCTTT
CDR3 protein: CASSLGGLNTEAFF
V gene: TRBV5-1
clone size: NA
D gene: NA
J gene: TRBJ1-1

CDR3 DNA: TGCAGCGTTGAAACACAGGGGACAGAGACCCAGTACTTC
CDR3 protein: CSVETQGTETQYF
V gene: TRBV29-1
clone size: NA
D gene: TRBD1
J gene: TRBJ2-5

CDR3 DNA: TGTGCCATCAGTGAAGGGGCCAATCAGCCCCAGCATTTT
CDR3 protein: CAISEGANQPQHF
V gene: TRBV10-3
clone size: NA
D gene: NA
J gene: TRBJ1-5

CDR3 DNA: TGCAGTGCCCAACCACAGGGTGAAGCTTTCTTT
CDR3 protein: CSAQPQGEAFF
V gene: TRBV20-1
clone size: NA
D gene: NA
J gene: TRBJ1-1

CDR3 DNA: TGTGCCAGCAGCTATTTGTCGAACTCTGGGGCCAACGGCCTGACTTTC
CDR3 protein: CASSYLSNSGANGLTF
V gene: TRBV11-3
clone size: once
D gene: NA
J gene: TRBJ2-6

CDR3 DNA: TGTGCCAGCAGCTTTCAGGGGCCCTATAATTCACCCCTCCACTTT
CDR3 protein: CASSFQGPYNSPLHF
V gene: TRBV7-9
clone size: once
D gene: NA
J gene: TRBJ1-6

CDR3 DNA: TGTGCCAGCAGTCCCCATGGGGGGGGGAGCTATGGCTACACCTTC
CDR3 protein: CASSPHGGGSYGYTF
V gene: TRBV25-1
clone size: NA
D gene: NA
J gene: TRBJ1-2

CDR3 DNA: TGTGCCAGCTCACCACGCGGCAGGGGATCCTACGAGCAGTACTTC
CDR3 protein: CASSPRGRGSYEQYF
V gene: TRBV18
clone size: NA
D gene: NA
J gene: TRBJ2-7

CDR3 DNA: TGTGCCAGCAGCTTCTTTTTAGGCGGGTTTCCCTACGAGCAGTACTTC
CDR3 protein: CASSFFLGGFPYEQYF
V gene: TRBV7-3
clone size: NA
D gene: NA
J gene: TRBJ2-7

CDR3 DNA: TGTGCCAGCAGCCTCCGGACTAGCGGGCCCACCGGCGCAGATACGCAGTATTTT
CDR3 protein: CASSLRTSGPTGADTQYF
V gene: TRBV7-6
clone size: NA
D gene: TRBD2
J gene: TRBJ2-3

CDR3 DNA: TGCGCCAGCAGCCCCTCAGGACTAGCGGGGGGGCAAGAGACCCAGTACTTC
CDR3 protein: CASSPSGLAGGQETQYF
V gene: TRBV4-1
clone size: once
D gene: TRBD2
J gene: TRBJ2-5

CDR3 DNA: TGTGCCAGCACAACACAGGGGTTGAACACTGAAGCTTTCTTT
CDR3 protein: CASTTQGLNTEAFF
V gene: TRBV18
clone size: few
D gene: TRBD1
J gene: TRBJ1-1

CDR3 DNA: TGTGCCAGCAGCGTGGGACAGGGGGCAGGTAATTCACCCCTCCACTTT
CDR3 protein: CASSVGQGAGNSPLHF
V gene: TRBV5-6
clone size: NA
D gene: TRBD1
J gene: TRBJ1-6

CDR3 DNA: TGTGCCAGCAGCCGAACCGGGACAGGGGGCGACGAGCAGTACTTC
CDR3 protein: CASSRTGTGGDEQYF
V gene: TRBV16
clone size: NA
D gene: TRBD1
J gene: TRBJ2-7

CDR3 DNA: TGTGCCATGGTCAGGGGTGGCCAACAGCCCCAGCATTTT
CDR3 protein: CAMVRGGQQPQHF
V gene: TRBV6-4
clone size: once
D gene: NA
J gene: TRBJ1-5

CDR3 DNA: TGTGCCAGCAGTGGGGGACAGGGCTATGGCTACACCTTC
CDR3 protein: CASSGGQGYGYTF
V gene: TRBV6-4
clone size: NA
D gene: TRBD1
J gene: TRBJ1-2

CDR3 DNA: TGTGCCTGGAGTCGACTAGCGGGGGAGCAGTACTTC
CDR3 protein: CAWSRLAGEQYF
V gene: TRBV30
clone size: few
D gene: TRBD2
J gene: TRBJ2-7

CDR3 DNA: TGTGCCAGCAGCAGCACGGGGTCCTACAATGAGCAGTTCTTC
CDR3 protein: CASSSTGSYNEQFF
V gene: TRBV7-3
clone size: few
D gene: NA
J gene: TRBJ2-1

CDR3 DNA: TGTGCCAGCAACCCGGGACTAGTAGGTTCCGGGGAGCTGTTTTTT
CDR3 protein: CASNPGLVGSGELFF
V gene: TRBV4-2
clone size: NA
D gene: TRBD2
J gene: TRBJ2-2

CDR3 DNA: TGTGCCAGCAGCGTAGGGGTAGGGGGCCCTGAAGCTTTCTTT
CDR3 protein: CASSVGVGGPEAFF
V gene: TRBV9
clone size: NA
D gene: TRBD1
J gene: TRBJ1-1

CDR3 DNA: TGTGCCAGCAGCTTAGATGGTAGGGGGAACACTGAAGCTTTCTTT
CDR3 protein: CASSLDGRGNTEAFF
V gene: TRBV7-3
clone size: NA
D gene: NA
J gene: TRBJ1-1

CDR3 DNA: TGTGCCTGGAGTGGGACATACCCTTGGATCCCTGAAGCTTTCTTT
CDR3 protein: CAWSGTYPWIPEAFF
V gene: TRBV30
clone size: NA
D gene: NA
J gene: TRBJ1-1

CDR3 DNA: TGTGCCAGCAGTTACGGACTGGAGAACACCTTC
CDR3 protein: CASSYGLENTF
V gene: TRBV25-1
clone size: NA
D gene: NA
J gene: TRBJ1-2

CDR3 DNA: TGTGCCAGCAGCGGCGGGACTAGGGTCCTCCTTGGTGAGACCCAGTACTTC
CDR3 protein: CASSGGTRVLLGETQYF
V gene: TRBV13
clone size: NA
D gene: TRBD2
J gene: TRBJ2-5

CDR3 DNA: TGTGCCAGCAGTTACTCGAGAAGGGGTTATGGCTACACCTTC
CDR3 protein: CASSYSRRGYGYTF
V gene: TRBV6-5
clone size: NA
D gene: NA
J gene: TRBJ1-2

CDR3 DNA: TGTGCCAGCATACCGAGTCGGGGGGCCCTGAACACCGGGGAGCTGTTTTTT
CDR3 protein: CASIPSRGALNTGELFF
V gene: TRBV27
clone size: NA
D gene: NA
J gene: TRBJ2-2

CDR3 DNA: TGTGCCAGTAGCGCCGGGACAGGGGTAGGACAGCCCCAGCATTTT
CDR3 protein: CASSAGTGVGQPQHF
V gene: TRBV19
clone size: NA
D gene: TRBD1
J gene: TRBJ1-5

CDR3 DNA: TGTGCCAGCAGCCCCGCGCCAAGAGTAGAAGCTTTCTTT
CDR3 protein: CASSPAPRVEAFF
V gene: TRBV7-9
clone size: NA
D gene: NA
J gene: TRBJ1-1

CDR3 DNA: TGTGCCAGCAGCCCACAGGGTAAGGCTGGGGCCAACGTCCTGACTTTC
CDR3 protein: CASSPQGKAGANVLTF
V gene: TRBV5-4
clone size: NA
D gene: NA
J gene: TRBJ2-6

CDR3 DNA: TGTGCCAGCAGCCGAGCTAGCGGGGAAGAGCAGTACTTC
CDR3 protein: CASSRASGEEQYF
V gene: TRBV5-4
clone size: NA
D gene: TRBD2
J gene: TRBJ2-7

CDR3 DNA: TGTGCCAGTAGTATAGTAGCAGCGAATGAGCAGTTCTTC
CDR3 protein: CASSIVAANEQFF
V gene: TRBV19
clone size: NA
D gene: NA
J gene: TRBJ2-1

CDR3 DNA: TGTGCCAGCAGCCCGTGGGAGAGCACAGATACGCAGTATTTT
CDR3 protein: CASSPWESTDTQYF
V gene: TRBV7-9
clone size: NA
D gene: NA
J gene: TRBJ2-3

CDR3 DNA: TGTGCCAGCAGTGAATCGGGTGGGTCCTACAATGAGCAGTTCTTC
CDR3 protein: CASSESGGSYNEQFF
V gene: TRBV6-1
clone size: NA
D gene: NA
J gene: TRBJ2-1

CDR3 DNA: TGTGCCAGCAGCCGGGGGGGGAAAGATACGCAGTATTTT
CDR3 protein: CASSRGGKDTQYF
V gene: TRBV27
clone size: NA
D gene: TRBD2
J gene: TRBJ2-3